The clone carrying this T cell receptor (beta chain) was found a few times. Its cognate antigen is unknown. This sample was taken from a study of early T cells in non-severe SARS-CoV-2 infection. Study-level findings and limits: VDJdb matching, biased toward anti-spike CD8 responses, missed private and CD4 specificities.

Trimming pared 4 bases from V and 7 bases from J, leaving 14 bases between. The CDR3 is 15 amino acids. Germline values: CDR1 WSHSY, CDR2 SAAADI. Each single cDNA molecule received a unique molecular identifier. A single record per CDR3 protein comes from TCRdb applying MiXCR to the 5' RACE reads. The table records approximately 28,000 distinct CDR3 sequences, 4.6% of them present only once. This receptor was taken from an adult who was a healthcare worker with PCR-confirmed SARS-CoV-2 infection or an uninfected control (not recorded which). The sequencing here drew on whole blood, taken at baseline. J is TRBJ1-6 and V is TRBV10-2, with D possibly matching TRBD1 (6 bases). CDR3 loop: CASSASGGPNSPLHF. In DNA form, the CDR3 reads TGCGCCAGCAGTGCCTCGGGGGGCCCAAATTCACCCCTCCACTTT.